The clone carrying this TCR beta chain came up a few times. Its target is not known. Given a much more abundant clone one base away, this may be a read error. HTBI primers from iRepertoire and Arm-PCR of CDR3 regions yielded the TCR beta libraries. TCRdb re-called the multiplex PCR reads through MiXCR, storing one row per CDR3 protein. The data hold about 530,000 distinct CDR3 sequences, with 15% to 20% observed a single time. The time point is: newly diagnosed GD, antithyroid drugs for less than 3 months. Researchers made the TCR library from RNA that was extracted from PBMCs. This entry is derived from a study of regulatory T cells in long-lasting Graves disease. General observations from the study: Comparison showed that persistent patients shared more public clonotypes (fewer than 3,000) than new patients (around 1,000).

The CDR3 runs 12 residues. The V end was cut by 4 bases, the J end by 1 base, with 4 bases between. The V gene's germline CDR1 is MNHEY and CDR2 SVGEGT. The sample also formed part of further work on T cells in Graves' hyperthyroidism and ophthalmopathy.

This chain links TRBV6-2 or TRBV6-3 with TRBJ1-1; D gene ambiguous. This TCR derives from a woman aged 40 to 65 with Graves disease. The starting material was peripheral blood mononuclear cells (PBMCs), obtained at new diagnosis, from a patient treated with antithyroid drugs. The CDR3 DNA reads as TGTGCCAGCAGTTGGACGAACACTGAAGCTTTCTTT. This encodes CASSWTNTEAFF.